This is a list of T cell receptor beta chains from one sample in a study of T cell repertoires in cytomegalovirus infection. MiXCR was run by TCRdb on the reads, yielding one entry per CDR3 protein. In the table there are around 740,000 distinct CDR3 sequences, roughly 36% of which are singletons. The sequenced sample was PBMCs. Receptors originate from a human donor in good health (CMV status not recorded). Some clones in this sample may be carry-over from other donors' samples. The CDR3 runs from the conserved cysteine through the conserved F or W. D genes are given only for firm matches. The size entry is marked missing in some rows and otherwise reads once, few, many or a size class.

D gene	V gene	J gene	clone size	CDR3 protein	CDR3 DNA
.	TRBV6-6	TRBJ2-6	few	CASSYYTGITGANVLTF	TGTGCCAGCAGTTACTACACAGGGATCACTGGGGCCAACGTCCTGACTTTC
TRBD1	TRBV3-1	TRBJ1-1	.	CASRQGAMNTEAFF	TGTGCCAGCAGACAGGGGGCAATGAACACTGAAGCTTTCTTT
.	TRBV28	TRBJ2-1	.	CASSLLAFNEQFF	TGTGCCAGCAGTTTACTAGCCTTCAATGAGCAGTTCTTC
TRBD1	TRBV7-2	TRBJ1-6	.	CASSRRDRDYSPLHF	TGTGCCAGCAGCCGCCGGGACAGGGATTATTCACCCCTCCACTTT
.	TRBV5-1	TRBJ1-1	many	CASSRTAPNTEAFF	TGCGCCAGCAGCAGGACAGCCCCGAACACTGAAGCTTTCTTT
TRBD1	TRBV12-3/TRBV12-4	TRBJ1-4	.	CASSLRAGGNEKLFF	TGTGCCAGCAGTTTAAGGGCAGGGGGGAATGAAAAACTGTTTTTT
.	TRBV12-3/TRBV12-4	TRBJ1-5	few	CASSRTGGTGQPQHF	TGTGCCAGCAGTAGAACCGGGGGGACCGGTCAGCCCCAGCATTTT
TRBD2	TRBV20-1	TRBJ2-3	.	CSARRLAGSTDTQYF	TGCAGTGCCCGCCGACTAGCGGGGTCCACAGATACGCAGTATTTT
.	TRBV7-8	TRBJ2-7	.	CASSLQGVREQYF	TGTGCCAGCAGCTTGCAAGGGGTACGCGAGCAGTACTTC
TRBD1	TRBV9	TRBJ1-5	.	CASSPTGGRTQPQHF	TGTGCCAGCAGCCCGACAGGGGGCCGAACTCAGCCCCAGCATTTT
.	TRBV15	TRBJ1-1	few	CATSRTPTDFMNTEAFF	TGTGCCACCAGCAGAACCCCGACGGATTTCATGAACACTGAAGCTTTCTTT
TRBD1	TRBV29-1	TRBJ2-7	.	CSEDRGGEQYF	TGCAGCGAGGACAGGGGTGGCGAGCAGTACTTC
TRBD1	TRBV3-1	TRBJ1-2	.	CASSQETGGSFHYGYTF	TGTGCCAGCAGCCAAGAGACAGGGGGCTCATTCCACTATGGCTACACCTTC
.	TRBV7-2	TRBJ1-3	.	CASRQVANGNTIYF	TGTGCCAGCAGGCAGGTTGCAAATGGAAACACCATATATTTT
.	TRBV6-6	TRBJ2-7	.	CASANAFEQYF	TGTGCCAGCGCAAATGCGTTCGAGCAGTACTTC
.	TRBV12-3/TRBV12-4	TRBJ1-4	.	CASSRGQAYEKLFF	TGTGCCAGCAGTCGGGGACAAGCTTACGAAAAACTGTTTTTT
.	TRBV7-2	TRBJ2-1	few	CASSLVPGTSSYNEQFF	TGTGCCAGCAGCTTAGTGCCCGGGACAAGCTCCTACAATGAGCAGTTCTTC
.	TRBV28	TRBJ1-2	.	CASSFILNGYTF	TGTGCCAGCAGTTTTATCCTGAATGGCTACACCTTC
.	TRBV4-3	TRBJ2-7	.	CASSQDRPGGDTHWWEQYF	TGCGCCAGCAGCCAAGATAGGCCCGGCGGGGACACTCACTGGTGGGAGCAGTACTTC
.	TRBV12-3/TRBV12-4	TRBJ1-1	.	CASSNRSRNTEAFF	TGTGCCAGCAGTAACAGGTCCCGGAACACTGAAGCTTTCTTT
.	TRBV19	TRBJ1-3	few	CASSHLGLRIGSGNTIYF	TGTGCCAGTAGTCATCTGGGTCTGAGGATCGGTTCTGGAAACACCATATATTTT
TRBD1	TRBV12-3/TRBV12-4	TRBJ2-7	many	CASSRTGTSYEQYF	TGTGCCAGCAGTCGGACAGGGACCTCCTACGAGCAGTACTTC
TRBD1	TRBV28	TRBJ1-1	.	CASSKRTGTEAFF	TGTGCCAGCAGTAAAAGGACAGGGACTGAAGCTTTCTTT
.	TRBV12-3/TRBV12-4	TRBJ1-4	few	CASSFPRGSREKLFF	TGTGCCAGCAGTTTTCCCCGGGGATCACGTGAAAAACTGTTTTTT
.	TRBV6-5	TRBJ1-1	.	CATTGGDTEAFF	TGTGCCACCACGGGAGGGGACACTGAAGCTTTCTTT
.	TRBV6-5	TRBJ1-3	.	CASSQGTPGNTIYF	TGTGCCAGCAGTCAGGGGACACCTGGAAACACCATATATTTT
.	TRBV6-5	TRBJ2-7	few	CASSPRQQTYEQYF	TGTGCCAGCAGCCCCAGACAGCAGACCTACGAGCAGTACTTC
.	TRBV6-1	TRBJ1-3	few	CASSPPGTHSGNTIYF	TGTGCCAGCAGCCCACCCGGTACCCACTCTGGAAACACCATATATTTT
TRBD2	TRBV6-6	TRBJ2-2	.	CASSSGLAGGNTGELFF	TGTGCCAGCAGTTCGGGACTAGCGGGGGGGAACACCGGGGAGCTGTTTTTT
TRBD2	TRBV7-3	TRBJ2-2	.	CASSLFQAGGPGELFF	TGTGCCAGCAGCTTATTTCAAGCGGGGGGGCCCGGGGAGCTGTTTTTT
TRBD1	TRBV7-8	TRBJ2-7	few	CASSLAYRGHEQYF	TGTGCCAGCAGCTTAGCATACAGGGGGCACGAGCAGTACTTC
.	TRBV11-2	TRBJ1-1	.	CASSLNWRQPEAFF	TGTGCCAGCAGCCTGAATTGGAGACAGCCTGAAGCTTTCTTT
.	TRBV12-3/TRBV12-4	TRBJ2-5	.	CASSRTGREETQYF	TGTGCCAGCAGTCGGACAGGGAGGGAAGAGACCCAGTACTTC
.	TRBV11-2	TRBJ2-1	few	CASSLNPDSYNEQFF	TGTGCCAGCAGCTTAAACCCCGATTCCTACAATGAGCAGTTCTTC
.	TRBV6-6	TRBJ2-5	.	CASSYVGGQETQYF	TGTGCCAGCAGTTACGTTGGAGGCCAAGAGACCCAGTACTTC
TRBD1	TRBV7-9	TRBJ2-5	many	CASSLEGDRGNQETQYF	TGTGCCAGCAGCTTAGAGGGGGACAGGGGAAACCAAGAGACCCAGTACTTC
.	TRBV12-3/TRBV12-4	TRBJ2-3	few	CASSLMTPWDTQYF	TGTGCCAGCAGTTTAATGACGCCTTGGGATACGCAGTATTTT
.	TRBV20-1	TRBJ1-1	.	CSAYNTGIGTEAFF	TGCAGTGCTTATAATACAGGGATAGGCACTGAAGCTTTCTTT
.	TRBV19	TRBJ2-3	.	CATTTGVGTDTQYF	TGTGCCACTACAACGGGGGTAGGGACAGATACGCAGTATTTT
.	TRBV7-2	TRBJ2-5	few	CASSLLQEARETQYF	TGTGCCAGCAGCTTATTGCAGGAAGCCAGGGAGACCCAGTACTTC